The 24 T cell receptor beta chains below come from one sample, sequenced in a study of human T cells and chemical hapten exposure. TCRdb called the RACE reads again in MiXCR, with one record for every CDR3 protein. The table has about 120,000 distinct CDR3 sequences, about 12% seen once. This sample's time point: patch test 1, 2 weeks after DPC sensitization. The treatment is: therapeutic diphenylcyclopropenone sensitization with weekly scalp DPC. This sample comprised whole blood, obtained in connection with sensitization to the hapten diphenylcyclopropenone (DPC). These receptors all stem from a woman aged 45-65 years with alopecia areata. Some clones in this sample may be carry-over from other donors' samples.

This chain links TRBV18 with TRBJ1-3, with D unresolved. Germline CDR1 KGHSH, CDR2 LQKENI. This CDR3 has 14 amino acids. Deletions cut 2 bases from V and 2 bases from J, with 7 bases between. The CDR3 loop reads CASSPEPAGNTIYF. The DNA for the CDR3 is TGTGCCAGCTCACCAGAGCCAGCTGGAAACACCATATATTTT.

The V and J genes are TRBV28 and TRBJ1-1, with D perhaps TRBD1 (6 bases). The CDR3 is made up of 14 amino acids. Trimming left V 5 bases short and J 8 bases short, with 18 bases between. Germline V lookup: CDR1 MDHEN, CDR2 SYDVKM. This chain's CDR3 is CASSLVGGAKEAFF. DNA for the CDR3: TGTGCCAGCAGTCTCGTCGGGGGGGCCAAGGAAGCTTTCTTT.

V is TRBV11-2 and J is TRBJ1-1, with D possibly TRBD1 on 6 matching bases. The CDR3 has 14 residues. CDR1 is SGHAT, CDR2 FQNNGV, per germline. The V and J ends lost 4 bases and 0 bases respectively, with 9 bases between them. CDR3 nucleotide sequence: TGTGCCAGCAGCTGGACAGACCTGAACACTGAAGCTTTCTTT. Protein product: CASSWTDLNTEAFF. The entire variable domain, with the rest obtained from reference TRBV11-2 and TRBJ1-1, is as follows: EAGVAQSPRYKIIEKRQSVAFWCNPISGHATLYWYQQILGQGPKLLIQFQNNGVVDDSQLPKDRFSAERLKGVDSTLKIQPAKLEDSAVYLCASSWTDLNTEAFFGQGTRLTVV.

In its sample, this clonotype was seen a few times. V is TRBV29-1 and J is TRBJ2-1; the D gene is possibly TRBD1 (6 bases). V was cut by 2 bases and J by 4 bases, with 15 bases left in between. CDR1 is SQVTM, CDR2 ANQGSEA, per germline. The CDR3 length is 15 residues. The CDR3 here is CSVERARGTYNEQFF. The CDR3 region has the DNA TGCAGCGTTGAACGGGCCAGGGGAACATACAATGAGCAGTTCTTC.

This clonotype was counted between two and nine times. CDR3 nucleotide sequence: TGTGCCAGCTCACCACCGGTGAAGGGGCGGAACACTGAAGCTTTCTTT. It translates to CASSPPVKGRNTEAFF. The rearrangement uses TRBV18 and TRBJ1-1, with a tentative D call TRBD1 (5 bases). Trimming left V 0 bases short and J 1 base short, with 12 bases between. The CDR3 sequence is 16 residues long. CDR1 is KGHSH, CDR2 LQKENI, per germline.

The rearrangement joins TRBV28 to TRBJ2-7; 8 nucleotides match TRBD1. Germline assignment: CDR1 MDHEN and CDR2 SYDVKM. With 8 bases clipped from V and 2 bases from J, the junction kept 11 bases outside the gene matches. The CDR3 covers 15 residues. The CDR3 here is CASAPRGTGTYEQYF. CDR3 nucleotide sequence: TGTGCCAGCGCACCCAGGGGGACAGGAACCTACGAGCAGTACTTC.

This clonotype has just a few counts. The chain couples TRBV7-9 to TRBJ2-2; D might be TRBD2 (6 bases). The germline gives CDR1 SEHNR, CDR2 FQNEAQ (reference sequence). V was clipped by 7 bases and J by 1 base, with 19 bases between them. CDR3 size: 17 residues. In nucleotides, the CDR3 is TGTGCCAGCAACCCACCGGAGGGCATAAGGAACACCGGGGAGCTGTTTTTT. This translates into CASNPPEGIRNTGELFF.

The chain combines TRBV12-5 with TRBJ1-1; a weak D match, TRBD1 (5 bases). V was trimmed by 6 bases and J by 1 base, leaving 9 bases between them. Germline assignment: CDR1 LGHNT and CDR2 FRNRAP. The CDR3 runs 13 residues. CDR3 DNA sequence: TGTGCTAGTGGCAACGGGGGGAACACTGAAGCTTTCTTT. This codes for CASGNGGNTEAFF.

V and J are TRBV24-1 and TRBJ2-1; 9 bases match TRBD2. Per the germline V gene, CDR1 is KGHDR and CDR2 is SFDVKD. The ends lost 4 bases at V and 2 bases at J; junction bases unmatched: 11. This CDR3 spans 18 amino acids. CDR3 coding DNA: TGTGCCACCAGTGACCCCGATAGCGGGAGAACGACCTACAATGAGCAGTTCTTC. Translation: CATSDPDSGRTTYNEQFF.

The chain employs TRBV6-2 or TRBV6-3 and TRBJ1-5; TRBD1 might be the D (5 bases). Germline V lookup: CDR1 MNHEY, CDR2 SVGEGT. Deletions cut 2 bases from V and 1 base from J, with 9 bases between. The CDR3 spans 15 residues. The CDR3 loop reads CASSYTAGSNQPQHF. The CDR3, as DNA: TGTGCCAGCAGTTACACGGCAGGGAGCAATCAGCCCCAGCATTTT.

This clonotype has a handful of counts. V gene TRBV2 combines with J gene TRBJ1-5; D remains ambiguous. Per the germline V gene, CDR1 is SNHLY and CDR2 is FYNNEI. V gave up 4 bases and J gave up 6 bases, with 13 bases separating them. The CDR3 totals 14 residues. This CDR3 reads CASSGVGSLQPQHF. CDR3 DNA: TGTGCCAGCAGTGGTGTAGGGTCGCTTCAGCCCCAGCATTTT.

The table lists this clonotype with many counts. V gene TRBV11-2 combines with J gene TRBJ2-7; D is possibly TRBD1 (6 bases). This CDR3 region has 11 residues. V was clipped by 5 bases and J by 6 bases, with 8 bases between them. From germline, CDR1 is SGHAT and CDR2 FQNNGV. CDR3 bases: TGTGCCAGCAGCGTGGGGGCCGAGCAGTACTTC. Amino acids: CASSVGAEQYF.

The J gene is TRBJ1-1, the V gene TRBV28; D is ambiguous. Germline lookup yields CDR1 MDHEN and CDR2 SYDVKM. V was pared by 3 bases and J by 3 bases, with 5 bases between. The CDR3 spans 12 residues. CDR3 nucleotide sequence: TGTGCCAGCAGTTTCTCCCACACTGAAGCTTTCTTT. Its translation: CASSFSHTEAFF. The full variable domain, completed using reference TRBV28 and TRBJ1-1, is DVKVTQSSRYLVKRTGEKVFLECVQDMDHENMFWYRQDPGLGLRLIYFSYDVKMKEKGDIPEGYSVSREKKERFSLILESASTNQTSMYLCASSFSHTEAFFGQGTRLTVV.

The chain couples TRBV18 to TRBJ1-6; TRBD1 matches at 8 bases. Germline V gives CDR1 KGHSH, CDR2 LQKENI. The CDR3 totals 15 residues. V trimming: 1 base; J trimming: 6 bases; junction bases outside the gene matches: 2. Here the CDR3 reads CASSPQGTGNSPLHF. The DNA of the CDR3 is TGTGCCAGCTCACCACAGGGGACAGGTAATTCACCCCTCCACTTT.

CDR3 in amino acids: CASRGLGYGYTF. The CDR3 DNA sequence: TGTGCCAGCAGAGGTTTGGGCTATGGCTACACCTTC. The rearrangement joins TRBV6-2 or TRBV6-3 to TRBJ1-2; D gene unclear. The germline V gene has CDR1 MNHEY and CDR2 SVGEGT. Trimming took off 6 bases at V and 4 bases at J, with 9 bases between the two ends. The length of the CDR3 is 12 residues.

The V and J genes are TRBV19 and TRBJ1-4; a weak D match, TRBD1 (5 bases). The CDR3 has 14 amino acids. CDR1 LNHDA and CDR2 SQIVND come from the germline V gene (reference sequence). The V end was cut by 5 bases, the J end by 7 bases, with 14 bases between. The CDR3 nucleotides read TGTGCCAGTAGTTACAGGCCCGGGAGTGAAAAACTGTTTTTT. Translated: CASSYRPGSEKLFF.

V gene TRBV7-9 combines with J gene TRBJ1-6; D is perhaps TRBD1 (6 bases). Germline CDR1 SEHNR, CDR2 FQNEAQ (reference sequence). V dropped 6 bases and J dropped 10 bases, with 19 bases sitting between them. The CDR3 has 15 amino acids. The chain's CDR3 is CASSFGAGERSPLHF. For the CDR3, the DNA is TGTGCCAGCAGTTTTGGGGCAGGGGAGCGGTCACCCCTCCACTTT.

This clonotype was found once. This CDR3 reads CASRYRIDEEAFF. The CDR3 DNA is TGTGCCAGCAGGTACCGAATTGACGAGGAAGCTTTCTTT. The chain is built from TRBV28 and TRBJ1-1; no clear D gene. This CDR3 is built from 13 residues. Germline CDR1 and CDR2: MDHEN and SYDVKM. Trimming removed 6 bases from V and 8 bases from J, with 16 bases in between.

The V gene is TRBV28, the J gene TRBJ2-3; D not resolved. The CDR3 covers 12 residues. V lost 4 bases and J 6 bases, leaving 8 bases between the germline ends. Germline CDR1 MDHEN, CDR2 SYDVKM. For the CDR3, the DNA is TGTGCCAGCAGTTCGTCGTCCGATACGCAGTATTTT. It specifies CASSSSSDTQYF.

Here the CDR3 reads CSAPRAGAGYGYTF. The CDR3 coding sequence is TGCAGTGCTCCCCGCGCAGGGGCAGGTTATGGCTACACCTTC. J is TRBJ1-2 and V is TRBV20-1, with D possibly matching TRBD1 (6 bases). The germline V gene has CDR1 DFQATT and CDR2 SNEGSKA (reference sequence). The CDR3 sequence is 14 residues long. The V gene lost 5 bases and the J gene lost 5 bases, with 18 bases spanning the gap.

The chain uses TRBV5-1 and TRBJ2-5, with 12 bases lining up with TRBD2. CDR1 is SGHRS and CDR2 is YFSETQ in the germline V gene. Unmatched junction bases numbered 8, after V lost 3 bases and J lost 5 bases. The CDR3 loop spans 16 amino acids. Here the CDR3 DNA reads TGCGCCAGCAGCTATGGGCCGACTAGCGGGAGCGAGACCCAGTACTTC. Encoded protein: CASSYGPTSGSETQYF.

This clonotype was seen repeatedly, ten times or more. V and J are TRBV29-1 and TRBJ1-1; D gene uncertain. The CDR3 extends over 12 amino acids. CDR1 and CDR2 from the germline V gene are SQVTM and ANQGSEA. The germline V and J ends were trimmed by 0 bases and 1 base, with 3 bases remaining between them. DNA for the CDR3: TGCAGCGTTGAAGAGGGGAACACTGAAGCTTTCTTT. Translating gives CSVEEGNTEAFF.

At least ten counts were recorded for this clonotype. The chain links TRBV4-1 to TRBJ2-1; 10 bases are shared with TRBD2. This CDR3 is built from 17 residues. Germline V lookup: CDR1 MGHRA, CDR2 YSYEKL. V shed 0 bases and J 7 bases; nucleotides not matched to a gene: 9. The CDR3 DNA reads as TGCGCCAGCAGCCAAGATTGGGCTAGCGGGAGTTATAATGAGCAGTTCTTC. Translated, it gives CASSQDWASGSYNEQFF.

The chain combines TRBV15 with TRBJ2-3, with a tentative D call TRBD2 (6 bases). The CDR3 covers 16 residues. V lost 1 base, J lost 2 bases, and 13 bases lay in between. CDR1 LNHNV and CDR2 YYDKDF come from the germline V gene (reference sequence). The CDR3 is CATSRAWREYTDTQYF. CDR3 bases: TGTGCCACCAGCAGAGCTTGGCGGGAATACACAGATACGCAGTATTTT.